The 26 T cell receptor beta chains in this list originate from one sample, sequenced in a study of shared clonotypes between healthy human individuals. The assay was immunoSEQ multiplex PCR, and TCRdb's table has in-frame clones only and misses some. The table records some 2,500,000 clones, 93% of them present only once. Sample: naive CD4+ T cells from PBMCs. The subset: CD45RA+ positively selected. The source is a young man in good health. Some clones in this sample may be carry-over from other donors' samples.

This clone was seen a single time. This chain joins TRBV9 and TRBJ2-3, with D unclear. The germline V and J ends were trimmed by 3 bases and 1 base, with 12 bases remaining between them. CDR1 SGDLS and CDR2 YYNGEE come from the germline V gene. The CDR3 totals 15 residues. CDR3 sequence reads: CASSGVPFGTDTQYF. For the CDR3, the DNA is TGTGCCAGCAGCGGAGTCCCTTTTGGCACAGATACGCAGTATTTT.

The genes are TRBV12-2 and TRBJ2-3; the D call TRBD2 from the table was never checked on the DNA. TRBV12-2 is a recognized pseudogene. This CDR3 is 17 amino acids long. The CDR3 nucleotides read TGTGCAAGTCGCCCCCGAGCTAGCGGGAGAGGGACAGATACGCAGTATTTT. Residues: CASRPRASGRGTDTQYF.

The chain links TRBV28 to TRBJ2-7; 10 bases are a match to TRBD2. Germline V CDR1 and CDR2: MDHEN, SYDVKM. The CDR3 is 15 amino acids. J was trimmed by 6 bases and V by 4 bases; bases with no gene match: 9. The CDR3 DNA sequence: TGTGCCAGCAGTTCCTTCAGCGGGAGGGTCTCCGAGCAGTACTTC. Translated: CASSSFSGRVSEQYF.

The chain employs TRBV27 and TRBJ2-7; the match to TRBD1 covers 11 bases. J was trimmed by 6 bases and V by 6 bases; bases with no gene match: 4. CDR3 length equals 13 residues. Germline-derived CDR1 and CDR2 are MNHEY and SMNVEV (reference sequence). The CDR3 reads CASRGDRGVEQYF. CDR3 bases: TGTGCCAGCAGAGGGGACAGGGGGGTCGAGCAGTACTTC.

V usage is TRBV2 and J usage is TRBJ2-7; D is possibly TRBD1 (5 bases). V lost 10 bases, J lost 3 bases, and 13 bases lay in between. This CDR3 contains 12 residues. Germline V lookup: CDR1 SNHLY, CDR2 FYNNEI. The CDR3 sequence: CATQRDSYEQYF. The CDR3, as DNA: TGTGCCACCCAAAGAGACAGCTACGAGCAGTACTTC.

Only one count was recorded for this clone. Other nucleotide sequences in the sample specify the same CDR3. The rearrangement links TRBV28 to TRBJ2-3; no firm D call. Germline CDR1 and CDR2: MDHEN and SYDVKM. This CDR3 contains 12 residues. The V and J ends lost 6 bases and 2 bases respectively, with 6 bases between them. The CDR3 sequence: CASSPSTDTQYF. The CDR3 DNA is TGTGCCAGCAGCCCTTCCACAGATACGCAGTATTTT.

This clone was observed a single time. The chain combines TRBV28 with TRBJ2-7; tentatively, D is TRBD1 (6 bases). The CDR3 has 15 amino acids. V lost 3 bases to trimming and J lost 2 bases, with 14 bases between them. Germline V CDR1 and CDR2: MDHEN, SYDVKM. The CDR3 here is CASSLGSRGAYEQYF. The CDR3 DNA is TGTGCCAGCAGTTTGGGGAGCAGGGGCGCCTACGAGCAGTACTTC.

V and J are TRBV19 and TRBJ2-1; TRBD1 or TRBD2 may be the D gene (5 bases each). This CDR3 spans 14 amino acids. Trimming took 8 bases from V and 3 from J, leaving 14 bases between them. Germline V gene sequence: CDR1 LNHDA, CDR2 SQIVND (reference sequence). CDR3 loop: CASSGRAGYNEQFF. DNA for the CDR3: TGTGCCAGTTCCGGCAGGGCGGGCTACAATGAGCAGTTCTTC.

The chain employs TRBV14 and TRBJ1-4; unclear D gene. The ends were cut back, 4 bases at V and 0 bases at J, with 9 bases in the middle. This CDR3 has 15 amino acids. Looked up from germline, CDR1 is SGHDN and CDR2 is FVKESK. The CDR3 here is CASSRSWATNEKLFF. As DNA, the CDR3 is TGTGCCAGCAGCCGGAGTTGGGCAACTAATGAAAAACTGTTTTTT.

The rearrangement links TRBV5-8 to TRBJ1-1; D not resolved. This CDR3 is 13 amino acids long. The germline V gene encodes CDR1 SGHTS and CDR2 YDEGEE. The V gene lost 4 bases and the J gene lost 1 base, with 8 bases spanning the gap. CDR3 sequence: CASSPTGNTEAFF. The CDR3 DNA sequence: TGTGCCAGCAGCCCGACGGGGAACACTGAAGCTTTCTTT.

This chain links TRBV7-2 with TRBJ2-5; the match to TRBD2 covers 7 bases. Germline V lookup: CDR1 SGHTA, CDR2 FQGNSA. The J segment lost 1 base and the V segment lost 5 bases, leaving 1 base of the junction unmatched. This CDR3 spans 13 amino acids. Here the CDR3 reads CASSREVQETQYF. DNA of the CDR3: TGTGCCAGCAGCCGGGAGGTCCAAGAGACCCAGTACTTC.

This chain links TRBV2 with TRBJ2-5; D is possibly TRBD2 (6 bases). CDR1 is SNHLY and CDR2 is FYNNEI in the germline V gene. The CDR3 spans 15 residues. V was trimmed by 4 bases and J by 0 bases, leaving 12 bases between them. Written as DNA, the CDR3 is TGTGCCAGCAGTGCTAGCGAGCTGTACCAAGAGACCCAGTACTTC. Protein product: CASSASELYQETQYF.

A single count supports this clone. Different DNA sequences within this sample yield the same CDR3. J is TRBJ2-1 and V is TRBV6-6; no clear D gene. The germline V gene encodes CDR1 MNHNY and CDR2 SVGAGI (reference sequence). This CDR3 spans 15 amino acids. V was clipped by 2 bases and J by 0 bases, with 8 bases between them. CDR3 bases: TGTGCCAGCAGTTACGGTGTTAGCTCCTACAATGAGCAGTTCTTC. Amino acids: CASSYGVSSYNEQFF.

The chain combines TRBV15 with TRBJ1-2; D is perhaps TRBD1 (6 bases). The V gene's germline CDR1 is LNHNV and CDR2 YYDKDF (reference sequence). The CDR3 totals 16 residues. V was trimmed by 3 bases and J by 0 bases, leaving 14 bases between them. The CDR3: CATSSWDIQTNYGYTF. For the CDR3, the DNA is TGTGCCACCAGCAGTTGGGACATCCAGACTAACTATGGCTACACCTTC.

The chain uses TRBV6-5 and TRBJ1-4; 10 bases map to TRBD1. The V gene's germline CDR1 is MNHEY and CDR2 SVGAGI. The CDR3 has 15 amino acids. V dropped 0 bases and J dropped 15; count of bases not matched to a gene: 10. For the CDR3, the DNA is TGTGCCAGCAGTTACTCCACCGGGACAGGGGACCCAATGTTTTTT. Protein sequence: CASSYSTGTGDPMFF.

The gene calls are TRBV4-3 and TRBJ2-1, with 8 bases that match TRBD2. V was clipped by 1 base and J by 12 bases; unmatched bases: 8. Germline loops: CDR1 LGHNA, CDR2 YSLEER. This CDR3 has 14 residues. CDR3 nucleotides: TGCGCCAGCAGCCAAGTTCGGCGGGAGGCTGGGCAGTTCTTC. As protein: CASSQVRREAGQFF.

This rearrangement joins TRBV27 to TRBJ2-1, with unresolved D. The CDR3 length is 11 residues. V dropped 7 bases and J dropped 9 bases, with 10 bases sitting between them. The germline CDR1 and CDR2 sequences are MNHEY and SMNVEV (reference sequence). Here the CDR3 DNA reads TGTGCCAGCACCCAGCTGGGTGAGCAGTTCTTC. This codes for CASTQLGEQFF.

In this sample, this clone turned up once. The CDR3 region is CASTMGLAGREQYF. CDR3 nucleotide sequence: TGTGCCAGCACCATGGGACTAGCGGGGAGGGAGCAGTACTTC. J is TRBJ2-7 and V is TRBV28; TRBD2 matches at 13 bases. CDR3 length: 14 residues. The germline V gene has CDR1 MDHEN and CDR2 SYDVKM. V was clipped by 7 bases and J by 7 bases; unmatched bases: 7. The full variable domain, rest sourced from reference TRBV28 and TRBJ2-7, is DVKVTQSSRYLVKRTGEKVFLECVQDMDHENMFWYRQDPGLGLRLIYFSYDVKMKEKGDIPEGYSVSREKKERFSLILESASTNQTSMYLCASTMGLAGREQYFGPGTRLTVT.

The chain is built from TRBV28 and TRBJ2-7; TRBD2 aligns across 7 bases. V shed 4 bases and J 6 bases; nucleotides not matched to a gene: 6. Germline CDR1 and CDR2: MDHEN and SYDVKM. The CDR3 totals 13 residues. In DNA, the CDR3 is TGTGCCAGCAGTTCGACTAGCCCTGGCGAGCAGTACTTC. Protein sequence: CASSSTSPGEQYF.

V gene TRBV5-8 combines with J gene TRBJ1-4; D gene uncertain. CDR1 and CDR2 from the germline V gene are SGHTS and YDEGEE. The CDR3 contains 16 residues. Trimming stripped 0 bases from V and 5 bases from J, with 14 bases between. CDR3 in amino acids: CASSLVVRPRNEKLFF. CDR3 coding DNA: TGTGCCAGCAGCTTGGTCGTGCGGCCCAGAAATGAAAAACTGTTTTTT.

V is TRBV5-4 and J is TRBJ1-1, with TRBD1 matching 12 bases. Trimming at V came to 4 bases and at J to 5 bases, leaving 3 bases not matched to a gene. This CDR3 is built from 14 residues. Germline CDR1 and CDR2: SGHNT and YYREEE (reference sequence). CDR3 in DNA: TGTGCCAGCAGCGGGACAGGGGGCCGGACTGAAGCTTTCTTT. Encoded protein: CASSGTGGRTEAFF.

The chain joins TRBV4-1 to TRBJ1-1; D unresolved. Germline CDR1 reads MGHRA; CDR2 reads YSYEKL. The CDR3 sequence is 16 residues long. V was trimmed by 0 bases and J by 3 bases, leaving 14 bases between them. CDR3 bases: TGCGCCAGCAGCCAAGAACCTGCGTTAAGGGACACTGAAGCTTTCTTT. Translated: CASSQEPALRDTEAFF.

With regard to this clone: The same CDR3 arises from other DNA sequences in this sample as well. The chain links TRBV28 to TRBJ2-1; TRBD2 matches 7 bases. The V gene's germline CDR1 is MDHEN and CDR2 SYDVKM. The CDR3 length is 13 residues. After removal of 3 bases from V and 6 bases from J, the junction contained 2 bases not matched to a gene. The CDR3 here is CASSFGGGNEQFF. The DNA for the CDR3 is TGTGCCAGCAGTTTTGGGGGGGGCAATGAGCAGTTCTTC.

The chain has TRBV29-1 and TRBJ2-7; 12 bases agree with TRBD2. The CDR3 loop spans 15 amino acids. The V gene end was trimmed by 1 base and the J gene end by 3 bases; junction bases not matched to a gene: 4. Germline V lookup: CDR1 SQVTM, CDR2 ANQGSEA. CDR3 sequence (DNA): TGCAGCGTTGAAGGGACTAGCGGGACGTACTACGAGCAGTACTTC. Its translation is CSVEGTSGTYYEQYF.

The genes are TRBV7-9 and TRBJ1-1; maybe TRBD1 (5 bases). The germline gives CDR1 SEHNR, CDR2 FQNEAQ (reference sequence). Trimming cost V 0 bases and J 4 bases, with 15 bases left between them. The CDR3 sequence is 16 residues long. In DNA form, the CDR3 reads TGTGCCAGCAGCTTAGCGTCCCCGCAGGGAGGCACTGAAGCTTTCTTT. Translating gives CASSLASPQGGTEAFF.

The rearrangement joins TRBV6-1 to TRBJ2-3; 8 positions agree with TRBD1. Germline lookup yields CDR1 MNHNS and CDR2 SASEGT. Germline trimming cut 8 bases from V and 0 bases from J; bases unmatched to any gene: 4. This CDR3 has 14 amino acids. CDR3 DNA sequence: TGTGCCAGCGCGACAGGGGATAGCACAGATACGCAGTATTTT. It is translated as CASATGDSTDTQYF.